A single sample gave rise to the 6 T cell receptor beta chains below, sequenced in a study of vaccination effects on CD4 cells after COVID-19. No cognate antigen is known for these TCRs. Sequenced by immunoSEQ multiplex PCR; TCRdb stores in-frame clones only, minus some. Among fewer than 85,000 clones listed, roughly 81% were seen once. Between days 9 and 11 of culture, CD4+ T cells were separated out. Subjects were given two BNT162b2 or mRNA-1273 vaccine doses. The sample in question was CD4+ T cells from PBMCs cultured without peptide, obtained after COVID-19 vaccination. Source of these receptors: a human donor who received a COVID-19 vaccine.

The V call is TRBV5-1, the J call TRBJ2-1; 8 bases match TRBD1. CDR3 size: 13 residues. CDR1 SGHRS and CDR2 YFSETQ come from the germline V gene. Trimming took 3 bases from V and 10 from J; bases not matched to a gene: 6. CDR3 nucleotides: TGCGCCAGCAGCTCTACGGACAGGGACGAGCAGTTCTTC. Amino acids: CASSSTDRDEQFF.

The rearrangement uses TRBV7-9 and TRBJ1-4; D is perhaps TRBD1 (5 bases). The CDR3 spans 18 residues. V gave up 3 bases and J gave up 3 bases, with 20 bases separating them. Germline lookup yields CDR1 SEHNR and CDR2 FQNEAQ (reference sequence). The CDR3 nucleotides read TGTGCCAGCAGCTTCCCGGGTGCAGGGACGATAGCTAATGAAAAACTGTTTTTT. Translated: CASSFPGAGTIANEKLFF.

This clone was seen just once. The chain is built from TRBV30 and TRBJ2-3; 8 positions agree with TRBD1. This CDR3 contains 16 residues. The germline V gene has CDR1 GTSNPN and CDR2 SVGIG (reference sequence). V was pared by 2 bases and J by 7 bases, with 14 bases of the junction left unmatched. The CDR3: CAWSLGIRGPGNTQYF. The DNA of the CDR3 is TGTGCCTGGAGTCTTGGTATCAGGGGGCCGGGGAATACGCAGTATTTT. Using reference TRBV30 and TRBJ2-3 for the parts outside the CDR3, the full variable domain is SQTIHQWPATLVQPVGSPLSLECTVEGTSNPNLYWYRQAAGRGLQLLFYSVGIGQISSEVPQNLSASRPQDRQFILSSKKLLLSDSGFYLCAWSLGIRGPGNTQYFGPGTRLTVL.

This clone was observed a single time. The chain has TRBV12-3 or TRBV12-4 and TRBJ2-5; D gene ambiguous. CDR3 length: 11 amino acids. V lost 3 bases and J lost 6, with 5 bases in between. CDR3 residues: CASSLSQTQYF. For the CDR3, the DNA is TGTGCCAGCAGTTTGAGCCAGACCCAGTACTTC.

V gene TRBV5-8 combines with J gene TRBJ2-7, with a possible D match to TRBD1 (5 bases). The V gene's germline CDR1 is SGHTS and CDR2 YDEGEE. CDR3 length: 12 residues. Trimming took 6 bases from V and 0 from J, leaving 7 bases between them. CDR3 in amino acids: CASTDSSYEQYV. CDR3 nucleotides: TGTGCCAGCACCGACAGCTCCTACGAGCAGTACGTC.

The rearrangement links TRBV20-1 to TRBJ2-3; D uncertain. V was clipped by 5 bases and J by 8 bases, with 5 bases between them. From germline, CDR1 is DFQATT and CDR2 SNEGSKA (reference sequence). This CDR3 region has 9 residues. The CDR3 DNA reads TGCAGTGCTGCCCGTACGCAGTATTTT. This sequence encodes CSAARTQYF.